This T cell receptor beta chain was retrieved from a study of blood T cell repertoires in COVID-19. Overall study context: PBMCs, B-cell-depleted T cells, or T cells were the source of the cDNA or gDNA that made up the material.

Sequencing used immunoSEQ multiplex PCR; TCRdb keeps in-frame clones, though not all of them. The sample shows tens of thousands of clones, approximately 78% of them seen only once. The TCR sequence derives from a human donor in a cohort sampled during active COVID-19. The sample comprised peripheral blood.

The CDR3 loop reads CASSQLQGDYGYTF. CDR3 DNA sequence: TGCGCCAGCAGCCAGCTACAGGGTGACTATGGCTACACCTTC. This chain joins TRBV4-1 and TRBJ1-2; D is perhaps TRBD1 (6 bases). This CDR3 has 14 amino acids. V lost 3 bases, J lost 3 bases, and 11 bases lay in between. CDR1 is MGHRA, CDR2 YSYEKL, per germline.